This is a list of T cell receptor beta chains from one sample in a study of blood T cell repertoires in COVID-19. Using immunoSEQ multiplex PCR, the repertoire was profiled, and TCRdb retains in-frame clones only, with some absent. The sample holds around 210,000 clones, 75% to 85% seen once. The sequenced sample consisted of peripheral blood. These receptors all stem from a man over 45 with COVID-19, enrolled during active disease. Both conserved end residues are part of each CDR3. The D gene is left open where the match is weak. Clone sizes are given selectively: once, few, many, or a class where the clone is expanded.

CASSQDPLCNSLYSNQPQHF	TGTGCCAGCAGCCAAGATCCGCTATGTAACAGCCTCTATAGCAATCAGCCCCAGCATTTT	TRBV3-1/TRBV3-2	TRBJ1-5	NA	once
CAISESAVVTEAFF	TGTGCCATCAGTGAGTCGGCGGTGGTAACTGAAGCTTTCTTT	TRBV10-3	TRBJ1-1	NA	NA
CATKQGTKNIQYF	TGTGCCACAAAACAGGGAACCAAAAACATTCAGTACTTC	TRBV28	TRBJ2-4	NA	NA
CASSNQGLAGPYNEQFF	TGTGCCAGCAGCAACCAGGGACTAGCGGGGCCCTACAATGAGCAGTTCTTC	TRBV7-9	TRBJ2-1	TRBD2	NA
CAAGDRGRDGYTF	TGTGCCGCGGGGGACAGGGGACGGGATGGCTACACCTTC	TRBV15	TRBJ1-2	TRBD1	NA
CASSLRGGNEQFF	TGTGCCAGCAGCTTAAGAGGGGGCAATGAGCAGTTCTTC	TRBV11-2	TRBJ2-1	NA	NA
CASSGQGLGGYTF	TGTGCCAGCAGCGGACAGGGTTTAGGTGGCTACACCTTC	TRBV12-3/TRBV12-4	TRBJ1-2	TRBD1	NA
CASSPGTGPASEAFF	TGTGCCAGCTCACCTGGGACAGGGCCCGCGTCTGAAGCTTTCTTT	TRBV18	TRBJ1-1	TRBD1	NA
CASSDSSTGELFF	TGTGCCAGCAGTGACTCTAGCACCGGGGAGCTGTTTTTT	TRBV6-4	TRBJ2-2	NA	many
CAWSRQSNTEAFF	TGTGCCTGGAGTAGACAGTCGAACACTGAAGCTTTCTTT	TRBV30	TRBJ1-1	NA	NA
CASSRRDTSTDTQYF	TGCGCCAGCAGCCGCCGGGACACCAGCACAGATACGCAGTATTTT	TRBV5-1	TRBJ2-3	NA	NA
CASSLVPGSGTDTQYF	TGCGCCAGCAGCTTGGTACCGGGGAGCGGCACAGATACGCAGTATTTT	TRBV5-1	TRBJ2-3	NA	many
CAWSLGQGFSPLHF	TGTGCCTGGAGTCTGGGGCAGGGGTTTTCACCCCTCCACTTT	TRBV30	TRBJ1-6	NA	NA
CASSQAEDTQYF	TGTGCCAGCAGCCAAGCGGAGGATACGCAGTATTTT	TRBV3-1/TRBV3-2	TRBJ2-3	NA	NA
CASSAGELGYTF	TGTGCCAGCAGTGCGGGAGAGTTGGGCTACACCTTC	TRBV12-3/TRBV12-4	TRBJ1-2	NA	few
CASSYLGGATDNEQFF	TGTGCCAGCAGTTACCTGGGAGGGGCGACTGACAATGAGCAGTTCTTC	TRBV6-5	TRBJ2-1	TRBD2	NA
CASSPDRGYGYTF	TGTGCCAGCTCACCGGACAGGGGTTACGGCTACACCTTC	TRBV18	TRBJ1-2	TRBD1	NA
CASSVGQGSEKLFF	TGTGCCAGCAGCGTAGGACAGGGTAGTGAAAAACTGTTTTTT	TRBV9	TRBJ1-4	TRBD1	NA
CASSFYLGTEAFF	TGCGCCAGCAGCTTCTATCTCGGCACTGAAGCTTTCTTT	TRBV5-1	TRBJ1-1	NA	NA
CASRPGTDQETQYF	TGTGCCAGCAGACCGGGGACAGACCAAGAGACCCAGTACTTC	TRBV5-6	TRBJ2-5	TRBD1	NA